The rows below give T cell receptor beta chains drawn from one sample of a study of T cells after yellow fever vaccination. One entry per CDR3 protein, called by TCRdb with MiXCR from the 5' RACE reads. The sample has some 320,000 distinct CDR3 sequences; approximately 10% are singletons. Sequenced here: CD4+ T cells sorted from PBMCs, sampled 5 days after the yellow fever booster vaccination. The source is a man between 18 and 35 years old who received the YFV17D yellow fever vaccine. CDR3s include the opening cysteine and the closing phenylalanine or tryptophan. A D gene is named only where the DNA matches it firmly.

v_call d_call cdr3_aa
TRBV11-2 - CASSSQPNTEAFF
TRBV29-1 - CSGSLVSDTQYF
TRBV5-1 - CASSLASRQMNTEAFF
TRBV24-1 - CATSNRRWDQPQHF
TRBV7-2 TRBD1 CASSPTDRGRGTGELFF
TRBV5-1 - CASSLEAGVNTGELFF
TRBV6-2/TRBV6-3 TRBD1 CASSPQGANTGELFF
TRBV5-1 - CATRDVDYGYTF
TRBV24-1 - CATSDRTDLTDTQYF
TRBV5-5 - CASSLRLASHEQFF
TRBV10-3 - CAISEYGGNTEAFF
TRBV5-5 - CASRITNSPLHF
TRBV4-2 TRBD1 CASSQKTGTGVYGYTF
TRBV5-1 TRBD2 CASSRTTSGGDEQFF
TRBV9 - CASSPILGSGANVLTF
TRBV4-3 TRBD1 CASSHRQGRDEQYF
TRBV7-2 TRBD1 CASSSRQGVGSNYGYTF
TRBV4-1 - CASSQTRDEYEAFF
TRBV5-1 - CASSLVGAGDEQFF
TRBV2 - CASSESYSNQPQHF
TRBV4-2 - CASSQDRKVRLGYSNQPQHF
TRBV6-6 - CASRKDSDYEQYF
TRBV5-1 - CASSLTRVNTGELFF
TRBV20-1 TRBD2 CSARLAGGPNNEQFF
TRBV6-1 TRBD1 CASRHGTTGGSYNEQFF
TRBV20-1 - CSVQTSGNTIYF
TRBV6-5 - CASTFTGTDTQYF
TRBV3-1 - CASSQAGTHETQYF
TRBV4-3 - CASSQGRTHTSYNEKLFF
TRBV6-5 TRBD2 CASSYSTDGLAADTQYF
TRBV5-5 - CASSNRLIRDSPLHF
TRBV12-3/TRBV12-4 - CASSLYGDEAFF
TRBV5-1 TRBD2 CASSPAGGNTGELFF
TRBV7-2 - CASRPPLVYTGELFF
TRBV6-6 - CASRARYGYTF
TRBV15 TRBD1 CATSRDRYGYTF
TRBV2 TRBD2 CASYERRTSLTDTQYF
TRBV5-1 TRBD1 CASSPGTDYEETQYF
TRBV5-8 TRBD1 CASSPRQGWKQRKLFF
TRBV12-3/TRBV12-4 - CASSLGLTDTF
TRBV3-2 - CASSQVSSSGPSTDTQYF
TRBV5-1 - CASSGQGVNEQFF
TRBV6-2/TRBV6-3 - CASREPGTDTGELFF
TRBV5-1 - CASSSPDGTEAFF
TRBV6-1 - CASSAVIEGGYTF
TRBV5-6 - CASSLTGTRQPQHF
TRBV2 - CARAQTMGYTF
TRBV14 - CASSQAGAGNTIYF
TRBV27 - CASSLWGTEAFF
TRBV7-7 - CASTPSTGELFF
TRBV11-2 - CASSFSRGDVSYNEQFF
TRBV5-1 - CASSGGSGYGYTF
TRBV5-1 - CASSLVLDPGELFF
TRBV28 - CASSSTGFSNQPQHF
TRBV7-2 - CASSLDRRDGAKNIQYF
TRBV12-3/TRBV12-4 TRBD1 CASLQGGSNYGYTF
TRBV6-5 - CASRLVTNTGELFF
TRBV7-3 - CASSAIVRSYNEQFF
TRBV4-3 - CASSQDPAPSRASTEAFF
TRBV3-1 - CASQRSGYSGNTIYF